This T cell receptor (beta chain) was captured in a study of cytomegalovirus exposure and HLA in healthy donors (dated by TCRdb to about 2017). For context, the study as a whole: The roughly 650 repertoires of the first cohort and the 110 or so validation repertoires were produced on the same platform, according to a later analysis. High-throughput TCR immunosequencing, statistical association of individual TCRs with disease status, and machine learning were combined to predict cytomegalovirus infection status. Besides the first cohort of 550 to 750 subjects, a separate validation cohort made up of roughly 120 different subjects was used. The aim of the study was to test whether cataloging public T cell receptors could identify signatures of past pathogen exposure.

Results the study describes overall, beyond this receptor: Most TCR sequences were observed very rarely across donors, whereas some public TCRs were present in many individuals. A total of 150 to 200 TCR beta chains were listed by the study as associated with cytomegalovirus. Cytomegalovirus status was reported to be diagnosed by the classifier with high specificity and sensitivity in both the original and validation cohorts. A later analysis had no HLA typing for the validation cohort, so co-occurrence there was scored across all 120 or so repertoires. It was suggested by the authors that the approach could potentially be generalized to other disease states and immunological phenotypes. Of the cluster scores, 85% to 95% were above 0 in a later analysis, which found that TCRs clustered in the first cohort also tended to co-occur in the 110 or so validation repertoires. Three of the identified cytomegalovirus-associated TCR beta chains were confirmed in vitro to be specific for cytomegalovirus antigens.

The CDR3 goes from the cysteine to the phenylalanine over 13 residues. CDR3 DNA only is kept here, 39 bases in frame from base 1. The trim is 5 bases for V and 1 base for J, with a gap of 8 bases between the germline ends. The germline V gene provides CDR1 SGHTA and CDR2 FQGNSA. This clone was observed a handful of times. Its target antigen remains unknown. No base quality values were provided; no much bigger clone lies one nucleotide off. The library relied on the immunoSEQ multiplex PCR assay. In the authors' own workflow: A statistical classification framework was developed to diagnose cytomegalovirus status using the catalog of TCR beta chain sequences. The table comes from immuneACCESS by way of TCRdb, which keeps in-frame sequences with V and J called. Part of the clones is missing from these tables; in studies checked, under half for an unresolved V gene and the rest for unknown reasons. Clonal size and the V and J genes are those of that table, whereas D and trimming came from the DNA. The sample records roughly 190,000 clones, about 89% of which are singletons. Around 7.2% of the sample comes from the top ten.

Separate from the approximately 670-subject first cohort, the validation cohort of roughly 130 subjects was the group to which the donors belonged. The origin of this receptor is a man younger than 40 in good health and CMV-seropositive. The chain links TRBV7-2 with TRBJ1-1; there is no confident call for the D gene. The material sequenced was PBMCs. The nucleotide sequence reads TGTGCCAGCAGCACGCAAGCGAACACTGAAGCTTTCTTT. This is translated as CASSTQANTEAFF.